Listed below are T cell receptor beta chains from one sample, sequenced in a study of T cells in Graves' hyperthyroidism and ophthalmopathy. TCRdb independently ran MiXCR on the multiplex PCR reads; one entry per CDR3 protein. The table includes a few hundred thousand distinct CDR3 sequences, under 15% detected once. The specimen sequenced was blood. These receptors came from a woman under 30 with Graves' hyperthyroidism. The CDR3 runs from the conserved cysteine through the conserved F or W. The D gene is left open where the match is weak. For some rows the clone size is stated as once, few or many, or as a class when expanded; others skip it.

>many|-|TRBJ2-1|TRBV7-9
TGTGCCAGCAGCCCTCGGTCTTACTCCTACAATGAGCAGTTCTTC
CASSPRSYSYNEQFF
>few|-|TRBJ2-1|TRBV7-6
TGTGCCAGCAGCCCACCCACCTACGATGAGCAGTTCTTC
CASSPPTYDEQFF
>-|TRBD1|TRBJ1-5|TRBV7-9
TGTGCCAGCAGCGAGGGACAGGGGGATCAGCCCCAGCATTTT
CASSEGQGDQPQHF
>many|TRBD2|TRBJ2-5|TRBV5-1
TGCGCCAGCAGCTTGGAAGCGGGAGTGGAGACCCAGTACTTC
CASSLEAGVETQYF
>many|-|TRBJ1-2|TRBV20-1
TGCAGTGCTAGAAATTCTGGACAGTACTATGGCTACACCTTC
CSARNSGQYYGYTF
>-|TRBD2|TRBJ2-1|TRBV6-5
TGTGCCAGCAGTTCGACGGGACTAGCGGGAGTTGCGGATTACAATGAGCAGTTCTTC
CASSSTGLAGVADYNEQFF
>many|-|TRBJ1-3|TRBV27
TGTGCCAGCAGTGGATCGAGCTCTGGAAACACCATATATTTT
CASSGSSSGNTIYF
>many|-|TRBJ1-1|TRBV19
TGTGCCAGTAGTATAGAAGGAAAAAGGCTCATGAACACTGAAGCTTTCTTT
CASSIEGKRLMNTEAFF
>many|-|TRBJ2-1|TRBV29-1
TGCAGCGTTGAGCGACCCCCCCAGGGCATGAATGAGCAGTTCTTC
CSVERPPQGMNEQFF
>many|-|TRBJ2-2|TRBV18
TGTGCCAGCTCACCATTGGTCGGTGACACCGGGGAGCTGTTTTTT
CASSPLVGDTGELFF
>-|-|TRBJ2-4|TRBV27
TGTGCCAGCAGTTATTCTAACCAAAACATTCAGTACTTC
CASSYSNQNIQYF
>many|-|TRBJ1-6|TRBV30
TGTGCCTGGAGTGTACAATTGGATTCACCCCTCCACTTT
CAWSVQLDSPLHF
>many|TRBD1|TRBJ1-4|TRBV20-1
TGCAGTGCTAGCGCAGGGGGCTGGGAAAAACTGTTTTTT
CSASAGGWEKLFF
>many|-|TRBJ1-3|TRBV29-1
TGCAGCGTTGAAAGTACAGTGTACGGAAACACCATATATTTT
CSVESTVYGNTIYF
>-|-|TRBJ1-2|TRBV30
TGTGCCCGGGGGGACTCATACTATGGCTACACCTTC
CARGDSYYGYTF
>few|TRBD2|TRBJ2-1|TRBV20-1
TGCAGTGCTAGAGGGGCTCAGCGGGAGTCGATCTACAATGAGCAGTTCTTC
CSARGAQRESIYNEQFF
>-|-|TRBJ2-7|TRBV6-6
TGTGCCAGCAGTTACCCCCTAGGGTCTCATCACGAGCAGTACTTC
CASSYPLGSHHEQYF
>-|-|TRBJ2-6|TRBV19
TGTGCCAGTAGTATACGGGATTCTGGGGCCAACGTCCTGACTTTC
CASSIRDSGANVLTF
>-|TRBD2|TRBJ2-1|TRBV12-3/TRBV12-4
TGTGCCAGCAGTTTTCGGGAGGGCCGCTACAATGAGCAGTTCTTC
CASSFREGRYNEQFF
>-|-|TRBJ2-4|TRBV3-1
TGTGCCAGCAGCCAAGAGACCCGGGGAAACATTCAGTACTTC
CASSQETRGNIQYF
>few|TRBD1|TRBJ1-1|TRBV29-1
TGCAGCACCTCAGGGGGGGAGGCTTTCTTT
CSTSGGEAFF
>-|TRBD2|TRBJ2-5|TRBV12-3/TRBV12-4
TGTGCCAGCAGTCTCCGGGCGGGAGGGGTGGAGACCCAGTACTTC
CASSLRAGGVETQYF
>many|-|TRBJ1-4|TRBV4-2
TGTGCCAGCAGCCCAGGGGACCGAGGTGAAAAACTGTTTTTT
CASSPGDRGEKLFF
>many|TRBD1|TRBJ1-5|TRBV24-1
TGTGCCACCAGAGGACAGGCTGATCAGCCCCAGCATTTT
CATRGQADQPQHF
>many|-|TRBJ2-3|TRBV5-1
TGCGCCAGCAGCTTGGACCCGCAGGGAGATACGCAGTATTTT
CASSLDPQGDTQYF
>few|-|TRBJ1-6|TRBV6-1
TGTGCCAGCAGGCCCGGGGCCCTCCACTTT
CASRPGALHF
>many|-|TRBJ2-2|TRBV24-1
TGTGCCACCAGTGAACGCCTTACAGGGACCGGGGAGCTGTTTTTT
CATSERLTGTGELFF
>many|TRBD1|TRBJ1-2|TRBV7-6
TGTGCCAGCAGCCCCAGGGGGCAGGGGGGATCTGGCTACACCTTC
CASSPRGQGGSGYTF
>many|TRBD2|TRBJ2-2|TRBV3-1
TGTGCCAGCAGCCAAGGGCTTAGCGGGAGGGCCTTCACCGGGGAGCTGTTTTTT
CASSQGLSGRAFTGELFF
>many|-|TRBJ2-1|TRBV20-1
TGCAGTGCTAGAGCTCTAAGGGTGGGCGGTGAGCAGTTCTTC
CSARALRVGGEQFF
>many|TRBD2|TRBJ2-1|TRBV20-1
TGCAGTGCTAGCAGCTGGGAAAGTCTAGCGGGAGATGGGGAGCAGTTCTTC
CSASSWESLAGDGEQFF
>-|-|TRBJ2-1|TRBV2
TGTGCCAGCAGGGGGGCGAGGACATATGAGCAGTTCTTC
CASRGARTYEQFF
>-|-|TRBJ1-2|TRBV4-1
TGCGCCAGCAGCCAATACCGGGACAATGACTATGGCTACACCTTC
CASSQYRDNDYGYTF
>-|-|TRBJ1-1|TRBV20-1
TGCAGTGCCCCCATCGGGGGGGGGGCCCCCACTGAAGCTTTCTTT
CSAPIGGGAPTEAFF
>few|TRBD1|TRBJ2-1|TRBV6-1
TGTGCCACCGGAATCAGGGGGAATGAGCAGTTCTTC
CATGIRGNEQFF
>many|-|TRBJ1-1|TRBV20-1
TGCAGTGCTAACCCTCTGGACTCGGGCTCCACTGAAGCTTTCTTT
CSANPLDSGSTEAFF
>many|TRBD1|TRBJ1-1|TRBV9
TGTGCCAGCAGCGAGACAGGGGCAGACACTGAAGCTTTCTTT
CASSETGADTEAFF
>many|-|TRBJ1-1|TRBV6-1
TGTGCCAGCAGTTGGGCACGGCAGAACACTGAAGCTTTCTTT
CASSWARQNTEAFF
>many|TRBD2|TRBJ2-3|TRBV10-3
TGTGCCATCAGTGACGGTAGCGGGAGGGCAAATACGCAGTATTTT
CAISDGSGRANTQYF
>many|-|TRBJ1-1|TRBV11-2
TGTGCCAGCAGGGCGGCGTGGGCGAATTTCTTT
CASRAAWANFF
>many|-|TRBJ1-1|TRBV19
TGTGCCAGTAAAATGGAAGGGTTGGGCACTGAAGCTTTCTTT
CASKMEGLGTEAFF
>many|TRBD1|TRBJ1-1|TRBV19
TGTGCCAGCGGTGCAGGGGGCGTTGGGACTGAAGCTTTCTTT
CASGAGGVGTEAFF
>few|-|TRBJ1-1|TRBV6-1
TGTGCCAGCACCGCTCAGAAGAACACTGAAGCTTTCTTT
CASTAQKNTEAFF
>-|TRBD1|TRBJ2-3|TRBV18
TGTGCCAGCTCACCACGGTGGACAGGGGACACAGATACGCAGTATTTT
CASSPRWTGDTDTQYF
>many|-|TRBJ2-4|TRBV24-1
TGTGCCACCAGCCCCGGGCGGGACAGAAAAAACATTCAGTACTTC
CATSPGRDRKNIQYF
>-|-|TRBJ1-6|TRBV11-1
TGTGCCAGCAGCCAGTCGACAGGATACTCCTATAATTCACCCCGCCACTTT
CASSQSTGYSYNSPRHF
>few|-|TRBJ1-5|TRBV20-1
TGCAGTGCTAGCTTGTCTGTTCCTAATCAGCCCCAGCATTTT
CSASLSVPNQPQHF
>-|TRBD2|TRBJ2-1|TRBV19
TGTGCCAGTAGTATACCTAGCGGGAGAAATGAGCAGTTCTTC
CASSIPSGRNEQFF
>many|-|TRBJ2-7|TRBV2
TGTGCCAGCAGGGGCTACGAGCAGTACTTC
CASRGYEQYF
>-|-|TRBJ1-2|TRBV14
TGTGCCAACAGCCAAGTATCCCCGGTGGGGGGCTACACCTTC
CANSQVSPVGGYTF
>few|TRBD2|TRBJ2-3|TRBV30
TGTGCCTGGAGTGTGTCTAGCGGGAGTTTTACGCAGTATTTT
CAWSVSSGSFTQYF
>many|TRBD2|TRBJ2-2|TRBV27
TGTGCCAGCAGAACAACTAGCGGGAGAACCGGGGAGCTGTTTTTT
CASRTTSGRTGELFF
>many|TRBD2|TRBJ2-3|TRBV30
TGTGCCTGGAACACAGCGGGGATGAGCACAGATACGCAGTATTTT
CAWNTAGMSTDTQYF
>many|TRBD1|TRBJ2-1|TRBV24-1
TGTGCCACCAGTCGGACAGGGGGGTACAATGAGCAGTTCTTC
CATSRTGGYNEQFF
>many|-|TRBJ2-7|TRBV28
TGTGCCAGCAGTTTATACAGGGTAAACTACGAGCAGTACTTC
CASSLYRVNYEQYF